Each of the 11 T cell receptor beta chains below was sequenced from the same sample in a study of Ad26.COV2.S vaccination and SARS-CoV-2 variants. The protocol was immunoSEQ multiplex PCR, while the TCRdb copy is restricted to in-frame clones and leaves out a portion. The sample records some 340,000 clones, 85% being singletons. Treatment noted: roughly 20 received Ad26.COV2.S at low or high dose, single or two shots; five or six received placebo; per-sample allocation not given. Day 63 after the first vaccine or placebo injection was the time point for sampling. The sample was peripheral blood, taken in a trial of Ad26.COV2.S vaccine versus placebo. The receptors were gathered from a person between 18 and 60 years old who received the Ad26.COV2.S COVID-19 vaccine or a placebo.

This chain's CDR3 is CSGGRLGGELFF. CDR3 coding DNA: TGCAGCGGAGGGAGGTTAGGCGGGGAGCTGTTTTTT. The rearrangement joins TRBV29-1 to TRBJ2-2, with D possibly being TRBD2 (6 bases). There are 12 residues in the CDR3. Germline CDR1 is SQVTM and CDR2 is ANQGSEA. V lost 7 bases and J lost 7, with 13 bases in between.

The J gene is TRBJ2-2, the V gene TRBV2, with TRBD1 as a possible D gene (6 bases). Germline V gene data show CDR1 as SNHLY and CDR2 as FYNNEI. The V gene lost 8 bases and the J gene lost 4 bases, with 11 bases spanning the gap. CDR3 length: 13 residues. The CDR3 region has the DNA TGTGCCAGCGGACGGACAGCCACCGGGGAGCTGTTTTTT. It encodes CASGRTATGELFF. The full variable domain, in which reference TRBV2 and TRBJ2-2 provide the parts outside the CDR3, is EPEVTQTPSHQVTQMGQEVILRCVPISNHLYFYWYRQILGQKVEFLVSFYNNEISEKSEIFDDQFSVERPDGSNFTLKIRSTKLEDSAMYFCASGRTATGELFFGEGSRLTVL.

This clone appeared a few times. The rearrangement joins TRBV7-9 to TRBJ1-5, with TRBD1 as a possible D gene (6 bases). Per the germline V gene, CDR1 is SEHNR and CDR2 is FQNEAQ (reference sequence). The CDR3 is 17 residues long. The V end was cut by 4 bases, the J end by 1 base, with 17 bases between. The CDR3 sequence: CASSSNPRDTSNQPQHF. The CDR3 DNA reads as TGTGCCAGCAGCTCGAACCCCCGGGACACGAGCAATCAGCCCCAGCATTTT.

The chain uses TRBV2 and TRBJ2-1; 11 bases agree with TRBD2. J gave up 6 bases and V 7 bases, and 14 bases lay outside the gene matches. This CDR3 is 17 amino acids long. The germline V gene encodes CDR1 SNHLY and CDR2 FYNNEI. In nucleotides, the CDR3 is TGTGCCAGCACCCCATTGGGTAGCGGGGGGGTTGGCAATGAGCAGTTCTTC. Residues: CASTPLGSGGVGNEQFF.

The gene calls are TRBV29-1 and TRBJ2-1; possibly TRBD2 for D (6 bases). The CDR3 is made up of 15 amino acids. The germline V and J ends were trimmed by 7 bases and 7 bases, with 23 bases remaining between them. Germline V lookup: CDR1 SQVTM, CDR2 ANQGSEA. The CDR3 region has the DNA TGCAGCGCGTATGGGGTCCAGGGCGGGATGAATGAGCAGTTCTTC. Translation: CSAYGVQGGMNEQFF.

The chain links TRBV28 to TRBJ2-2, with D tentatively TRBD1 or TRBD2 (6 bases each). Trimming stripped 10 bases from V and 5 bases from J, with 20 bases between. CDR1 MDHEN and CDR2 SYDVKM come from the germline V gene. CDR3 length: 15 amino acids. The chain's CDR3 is CATLVSGARTGELFF. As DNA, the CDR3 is TGTGCCACCCTCGTTTCGGGGGCTCGTACCGGGGAGCTGTTTTTT.

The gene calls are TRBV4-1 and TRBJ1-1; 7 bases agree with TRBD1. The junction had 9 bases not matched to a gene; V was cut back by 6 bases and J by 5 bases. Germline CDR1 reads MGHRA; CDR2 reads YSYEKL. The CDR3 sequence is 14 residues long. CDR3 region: CASRVEGGWTEAFF. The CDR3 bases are TGCGCCAGCAGGGTCGAAGGGGGCTGGACTGAAGCTTTCTTT.

In nucleotides, the CDR3 is TGTGCCAGCAGCTTGTCGGCTGGAAACACCATATATTTT. It is translated as CASSLSAGNTIYF. V and J are TRBV5-4 and TRBJ1-3, with D unresolved. The CDR3 runs to 13 residues. Germline CDR1 is SGHNT and CDR2 is YYREEE (reference sequence). Trimming left V 1 base short and J 2 bases short, with 4 bases between.

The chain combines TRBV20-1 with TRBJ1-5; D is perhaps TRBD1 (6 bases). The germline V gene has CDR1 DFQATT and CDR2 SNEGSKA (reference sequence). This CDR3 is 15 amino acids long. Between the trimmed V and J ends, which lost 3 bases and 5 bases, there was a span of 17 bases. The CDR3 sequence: CSASKVGRGYQPQHF. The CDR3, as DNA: TGCAGTGCTAGTAAAGTAGGCAGGGGATATCAGCCCCAGCATTTT.

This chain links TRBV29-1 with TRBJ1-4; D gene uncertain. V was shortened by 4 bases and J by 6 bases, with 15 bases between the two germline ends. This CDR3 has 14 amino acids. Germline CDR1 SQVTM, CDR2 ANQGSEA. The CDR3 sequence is CSVAQDGSHEKLFF. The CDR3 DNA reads TGCAGCGTTGCCCAGGACGGATCCCATGAAAAACTGTTTTTT.

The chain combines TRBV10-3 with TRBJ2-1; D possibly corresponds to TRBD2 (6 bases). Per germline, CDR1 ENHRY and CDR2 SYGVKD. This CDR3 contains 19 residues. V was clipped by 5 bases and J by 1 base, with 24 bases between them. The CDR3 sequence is CAISPLVGSGTGSYNEQFF. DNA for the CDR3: TGTGCCATCAGTCCCCTCGTGGGTAGCGGCACCGGTTCCTACAATGAGCAGTTCTTC.